Presented here are 17 T cell receptor beta chains from one specimen sequenced in a study of blood T cell repertoires in COVID-19. Some clones are missing from TCRdb's copy, which holds only in-frame ones; the method was immunoSEQ multiplex PCR. The profile covers roughly 200,000 clones, with about 82% appearing a single time and 5.6% taken by the ten largest. The sample taken for sequencing was PBMCs or T cells enriched from blood (not recorded which). The source of these receptors is a man aged 40-55 years with acute COVID-19.

The chain combines TRBV27 with TRBJ2-7, with TRBD2 matching 11 bases. CDR1 is MNHEY, CDR2 SMNVEV, per germline (reference sequence). This CDR3 spans 14 amino acids. V trimming: 5 bases; J trimming: 7 bases; junction bases outside the gene matches: 7. The CDR3, as DNA: TGTGCCAGCAGTCCATCCGGGACTAGCGGTGAGCAGTACTTC. It yields the protein CASSPSGTSGEQYF.

The chain uses TRBV7-9 and TRBJ2-1; TRBD2 matches 9 bases. The CDR3 extends over 18 amino acids. J gave up 10 bases and V 5 bases, and 21 bases lay outside the gene matches. Germline V gives CDR1 SEHNR, CDR2 FQNEAQ (reference sequence). The CDR3 DNA sequence: TGTGCCAGCAGCCCCCGGGTGATTAGCGGGAGAGGAGTACGGGAGCAGTTCTTC. This gives the protein CASSPRVISGRGVREQFF.

The V gene is TRBV28, the J gene TRBJ2-1, with TRBD2 identical over 9 bases. Germline V gene data show CDR1 as MDHEN and CDR2 as SYDVKM. The length of the CDR3 is 12 residues. With V trimmed by 6 bases and J by 7 bases, 1 base remained unmatched. The CDR3 spells CASRLAGNEQFF. The CDR3, as DNA: TGTGCCAGCAGACTAGCGGGTAATGAGCAGTTCTTC.

The rearrangement joins TRBV7-2 to TRBJ2-2, with D possibly matching TRBD2 (5 bases). Germline V gives CDR1 SGHTA, CDR2 FQGNSA. The length of the CDR3 is 11 residues. The V gene lost 5 bases and the J gene lost 9 bases, with 7 bases spanning the gap. CDR3: CASSPGWELFF. The CDR3 nucleotides read TGTGCCAGCAGCCCGGGGTGGGAGCTGTTTTTT.

This clone has a handful of counts. The chain uses TRBV6-1 and TRBJ2-1; tentatively, D is TRBD1 (5 bases). The CDR3 spans 16 residues. From germline, CDR1 is MNHNS and CDR2 SASEGT. The V and J ends lost 2 bases and 2 bases respectively, with 13 bases between them. CDR3 region: CASSELLPGPYNEQFF. The CDR3 nucleotides read TGTGCCAGCAGTGAATTATTACCAGGGCCCTACAATGAGCAGTTCTTC.

V usage is TRBV28 and J usage is TRBJ1-5; 9 bases align to TRBD1. The CDR3 extends over 15 amino acids. The trim removed 3 bases at V and 4 bases at J, leaving 4 bases unmatched. The germline V gene encodes CDR1 MDHEN and CDR2 SYDVKM. In nucleotides, the CDR3 is TGTGCCAGCAGTTTTCAGACAGGGGGGAATCAGCCCCAGCATTTT. It translates to CASSFQTGGNQPQHF.

The chain links TRBV7-2 to TRBJ2-7, with D possibly being TRBD2 (6 bases). Germline CDR1 SGHTA, CDR2 FQGNSA. The CDR3 sequence is 16 residues long. Trimming removed 5 bases from V and 1 base from J, with 18 bases in between. The CDR3 spells CASSLGRGLTSYEQYF. In nucleotides, the CDR3 is TGTGCCAGCAGCCTAGGTAGAGGACTAACGTCCTACGAGCAGTACTTC.

The V and J genes are TRBV7-9 and TRBJ2-7; TRBD2 matches at 9 bases. CDR3 length equals 14 residues. Germline trimming cut 3 bases from V and 3 bases from J; bases unmatched to any gene: 3. CDR1 is SEHNR, CDR2 FQNEAQ, per germline (reference sequence). CDR3 sequence reads: CASSFSTSGYEQYF. The CDR3 nucleotides are TGTGCCAGCAGCTTTTCGACTAGCGGCTACGAGCAGTACTTC.

J is TRBJ1-5 and V is TRBV2; D is undetermined. Germline lookup yields CDR1 SNHLY and CDR2 FYNNEI. This CDR3 spans 14 amino acids. V gave up 2 bases and J gave up 5 bases, with 10 bases separating them. The CDR3 sequence is CASSERLSDQPQHF. In nucleotides, the CDR3 is TGTGCCAGCAGTGAACGGTTATCCGATCAGCCCCAGCATTTT.

The V and J genes are TRBV25-1 and TRBJ2-3; TRBD2 agrees at 7 bases. The CDR3 sequence is 15 residues long. The V segment lost 7 bases and the J segment 3 bases; nucleotides outside the gene matches: 10. In germline, CDR1 is MGHDK, CDR2 SYGVNS. As DNA, the CDR3 is TGTGCCAGCACCCCCCGGGCGGGAGCTACAGATACGCAGTATTTT. Protein sequence: CASTPRAGATDTQYF.

The chain is built from TRBV6-6 and TRBJ2-6, with D possibly TRBD2 on 6 matching bases. The CDR3 length is 16 residues. V gave up 2 bases and J gave up 2 bases, with 10 bases separating them. Germline V gives CDR1 MNHNY, CDR2 SVGAGI (reference sequence). The DNA for the CDR3 is TGTGCCAGCAGTTACGTCCCGGGGGCTGGGGCCAACGTCCTGACTTTC. It specifies CASSYVPGAGANVLTF.

This chain uses TRBV30 with TRBJ1-6; 7 bases fit TRBD1. The CDR3 has 13 amino acids. J was trimmed by 6 bases and V by 3 bases; bases with no gene match: 2. The V gene's germline CDR1 is GTSNPN and CDR2 SVGIG (reference sequence). CDR3 sequence: CAWREGANSPLHF. The CDR3 DNA sequence: TGTGCCTGGAGGGAGGGGGCTAATTCACCCCTCCACTTT.

This CDR3 reads CASSLTGGVTDTQYF. The DNA of the CDR3 is TGCGCCAGCAGCTTGACGGGGGGCGTCACAGATACGCAGTATTTT. The V call is TRBV5-1, the J call TRBJ2-3; D may be TRBD2 (7 bases). CDR1 is SGHRS, CDR2 YFSETQ, per germline. This CDR3 region has 15 residues. Trimming left V 1 base short and J 2 bases short, with 11 bases between.

The chain couples TRBV19 to TRBJ1-2, with TRBD1 identical over 12 bases. CDR3 length: 14 amino acids. The J segment lost 7 bases and the V segment lost 6 bases, leaving 6 bases of the junction unmatched. Germline CDR1 and CDR2: LNHDA and SQIVND (reference sequence). The CDR3 protein is CASSPGQGALGYTF. CDR3 coding DNA: TGTGCCAGTAGCCCGGGACAGGGGGCGCTTGGCTACACCTTC.

The chain uses TRBV19 and TRBJ1-5, with TRBD1 identical over 8 bases. CDR3 length: 14 residues. Germline V CDR1 and CDR2: LNHDA, SQIVND (reference sequence). Losses at the gene ends were 4 bases for V and 10 bases for J; bases not matched to a gene: 9. The CDR3 DNA reads TGTGCCAGTAGTAACAGGGGGGGGATCGAACCCCAGCATTTT. It encodes CASSNRGGIEPQHF.

The chain combines TRBV27 with TRBJ1-2; D possibly corresponds to TRBD1 (5 bases). This CDR3 comprises 14 residues. The germline V gene has CDR1 MNHEY and CDR2 SMNVEV (reference sequence). Trimming took 5 bases from V and 4 from J, leaving 14 bases between them. This CDR3 is CASSPDGGPYGYTF. The CDR3 bases are TGTGCCAGCAGTCCCGACGGGGGACCCTATGGCTACACCTTC.

This chain joins TRBV5-1 and TRBJ2-2, with D uncertain. The CDR3 covers 15 residues. V shed 6 bases and J shed 3 bases, with 15 bases lying between them. Germline CDR1 reads SGHRS; CDR2 reads YFSETQ. CDR3 sequence (DNA): TGCGCCAGCAAGCGTCTTGTGTGGGACACCGGGGAGCTGTTTTTT. Translated: CASKRLVWDTGELFF.